This T cell receptor beta chain was recorded in a study of shared clonotypes between healthy human individuals. The CDR3 is 14 residues long. V was pared by 4 bases and J by 6 bases, with 6 bases of the junction left unmatched. The germline V gene has CDR1 SQVTM and CDR2 ANQGSEA. The data were produced by immunoSEQ multiplex PCR, yet TCRdb's version contains in-frame clones alone and is incomplete. The sample lists roughly 1,500,000 clones; about 98.5% were seen once. Healthy adults negative for HIV, lacking recent acute infections or vaccinations, served as donors. This chain links TRBV29-1 with TRBJ1-4, with 9 bases lining up with TRBD1. The clonotype comes from a man younger than 40 in good health. Sequencing was performed on naive CD4+ T cells sorted from blood. As for subset: CD45RA+ positively selected. CDR3 nucleotides: TGCAGCGTTGCTCCGGGACAGGGCGATGAAAAACTGTTTTTT. It specifies CSVAPGQGDEKLFF. Complete variable domain (other parts from reference TRBV29-1 and TRBJ1-4): SAVISQKPSRDICQRGTSLTIQCQVDSQVTMMFWYRQQPGQSLTLIATANQGSEATYESGFVIDKFPISRPNLTFSTLTVSNMSPEDSSIYLCSVAPGQGDEKLFFGSGTQLSVL.